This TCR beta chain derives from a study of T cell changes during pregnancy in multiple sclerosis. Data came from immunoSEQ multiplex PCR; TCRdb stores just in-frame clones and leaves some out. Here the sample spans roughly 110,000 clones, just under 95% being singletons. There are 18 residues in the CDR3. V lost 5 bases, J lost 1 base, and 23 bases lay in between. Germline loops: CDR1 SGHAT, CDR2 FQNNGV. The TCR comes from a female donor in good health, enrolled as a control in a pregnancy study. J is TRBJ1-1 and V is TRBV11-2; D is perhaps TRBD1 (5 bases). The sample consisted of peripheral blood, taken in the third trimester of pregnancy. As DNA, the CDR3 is TGTGCCAGCAGCCCTAGACGCGGGGCAGAGCAAAAGAACACTGAAGCTTTCTTT. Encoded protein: CASSPRRGAEQKNTEAFF.